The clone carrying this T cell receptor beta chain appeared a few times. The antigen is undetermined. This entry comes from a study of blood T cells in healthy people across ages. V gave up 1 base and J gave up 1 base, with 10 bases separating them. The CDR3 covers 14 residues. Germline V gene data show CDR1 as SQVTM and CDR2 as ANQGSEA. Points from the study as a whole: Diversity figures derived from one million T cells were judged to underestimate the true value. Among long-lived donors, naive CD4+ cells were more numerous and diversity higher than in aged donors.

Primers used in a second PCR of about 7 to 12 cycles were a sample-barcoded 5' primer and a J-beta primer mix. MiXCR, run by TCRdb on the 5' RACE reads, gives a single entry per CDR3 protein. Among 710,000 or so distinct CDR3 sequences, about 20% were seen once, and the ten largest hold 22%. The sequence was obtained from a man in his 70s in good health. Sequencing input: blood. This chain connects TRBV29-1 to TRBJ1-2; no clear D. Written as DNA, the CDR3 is TGCAGCGTTGAAGGAGGGTTCGATAACTATGGCTACACCTTC. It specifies CSVEGGFDNYGYTF.